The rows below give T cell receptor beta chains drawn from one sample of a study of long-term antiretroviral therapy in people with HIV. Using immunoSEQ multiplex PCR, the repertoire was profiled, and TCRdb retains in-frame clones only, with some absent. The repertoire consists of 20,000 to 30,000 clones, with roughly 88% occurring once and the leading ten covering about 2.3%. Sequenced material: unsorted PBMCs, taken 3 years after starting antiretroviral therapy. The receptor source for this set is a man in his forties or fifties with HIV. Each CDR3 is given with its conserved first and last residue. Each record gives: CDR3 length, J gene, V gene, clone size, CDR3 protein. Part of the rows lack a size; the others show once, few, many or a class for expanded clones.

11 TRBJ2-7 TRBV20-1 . CSARHASRQYF
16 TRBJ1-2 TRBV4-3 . CASSQDGTNLPRGYTF
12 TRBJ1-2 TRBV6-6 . CASRLSGSGYTF
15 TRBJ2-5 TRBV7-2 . CASSSFGGNQETQYF
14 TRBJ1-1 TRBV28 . CASLTGPLVTEAFF
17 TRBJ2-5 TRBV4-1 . CASSQVLAGIKEETQYF
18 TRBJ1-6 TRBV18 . CASSLRGTGALEGSPLHF
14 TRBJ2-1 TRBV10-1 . CASSASGRYNEQFF
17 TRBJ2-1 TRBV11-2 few CASSLDAELAGGSEQFF
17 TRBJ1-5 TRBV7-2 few CASSLAREGRGNQPQHF
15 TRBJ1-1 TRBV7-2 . CASSHRTGVNTEAFF
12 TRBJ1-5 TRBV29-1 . CSVEEGDQPQHF
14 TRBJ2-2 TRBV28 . CASSRLAGTGELFF
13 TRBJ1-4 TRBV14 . CASSQVRSGKLFF
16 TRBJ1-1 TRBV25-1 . CASSEYFGGLGTEAFF
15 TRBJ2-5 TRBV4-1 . CASSPRREVAETQYF
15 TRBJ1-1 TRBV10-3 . CAISPWDGMNTEAFF
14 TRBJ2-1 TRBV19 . CASKPGLDWNEQFF
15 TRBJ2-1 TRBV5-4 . CASSLEGSSYNEQFF
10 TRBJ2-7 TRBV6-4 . CASSDYEQYF
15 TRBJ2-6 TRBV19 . CASSIEDSGANVLTF
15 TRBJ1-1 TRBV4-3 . CASSPEGQGATEAFF
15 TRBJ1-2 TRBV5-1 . CASSLAAGGLDGYTF
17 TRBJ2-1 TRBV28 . CASSSNRDPHSYNEQFF
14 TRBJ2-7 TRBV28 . CASRHPGGDYEQYF
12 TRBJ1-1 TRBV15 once CATSREPGPAFF
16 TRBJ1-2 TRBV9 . CASSYHYREGAGGYTF
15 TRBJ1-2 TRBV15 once CATSRDRGGHYGYTF
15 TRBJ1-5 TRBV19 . CASRTGGMSNQPQHF
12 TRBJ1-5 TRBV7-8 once CASSLGSQPQHF
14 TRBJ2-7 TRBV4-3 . CASSQVDRAREQYF
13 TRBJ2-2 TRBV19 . CARGHSTTGELFF
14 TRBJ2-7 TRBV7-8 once CASSVLAGFYEQYF
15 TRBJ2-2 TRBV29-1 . CSVEDFKGLAGELFF
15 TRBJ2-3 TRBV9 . CASSVGLLTTDTQYF
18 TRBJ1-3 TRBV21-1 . CASSKEDMGEGHGNTIYF
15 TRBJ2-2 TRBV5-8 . CASSPPWVNTGELFF
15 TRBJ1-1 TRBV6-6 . CASSYSPASNTEAFF
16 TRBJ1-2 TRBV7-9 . CASSLVWQGTNYGYTF
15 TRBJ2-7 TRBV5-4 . CASSYPRGDKGEQYF
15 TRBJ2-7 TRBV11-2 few CASSLDAGASYEQYF
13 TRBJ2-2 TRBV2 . CASSDGDTGELFF
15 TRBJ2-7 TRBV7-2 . CASSLGGDRGYEQYF
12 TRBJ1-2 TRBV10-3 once CAIRGTDYGYTF
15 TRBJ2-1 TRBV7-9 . CASSFTNNAKDEQFF